Presented here are 9 T cell receptor beta chains from one specimen sequenced in a study of T cell repertoires in ileal Crohn's disease. Sequencing was performed with immunoSEQ multiplex PCR; in TCRdb, only in-frame clones are kept and a portion is missing. The sample yields about 5,200 clones, 80% to 90% seen once. Sequencing input: ileal tissue. The receptors were sampled from an adult with Crohn's disease.

This clone was detected once. This chain connects TRBV11-2 to TRBJ1-2; possibly TRBD1 for D (6 bases). V was clipped by 5 bases and J by 3 bases, with 13 bases between them. Germline-derived CDR1 and CDR2 are SGHAT and FQNNGV. CDR3 length equals 14 residues. This CDR3 is CASSHGGADYGYTF. As DNA, the CDR3 is TGTGCCAGCAGCCACGGGGGGGCGGACTATGGCTACACCTTC.

In the case of this clone: The conserved phenylalanine or tryptophan normally closing the CDR3 is absent here, so this likely arose from a read error. This rearrangement joins TRBV5-1 to TRBJ1-1; D possibly corresponds to TRBD1 (6 bases). The CDR3 extends over 16 amino acids. From germline, CDR1 is SGHRS and CDR2 YFSETQ. The germline V and J ends were trimmed by 4 bases and 2 bases, with 18 bases remaining between them. The CDR3 region is CASSPNIGTLNTEAFS. As DNA, the CDR3 is TGCGCCAGCAGCCCAAACATTGGGACACTAAACACTGAAGCTTTCTCT.

The rearrangement uses TRBV5-1 and TRBJ2-5; D is perhaps TRBD2 (5 bases). The V and J ends lost 4 bases and 4 bases respectively, with 17 bases between them. The germline V gene has CDR1 SGHRS and CDR2 YFSETQ. This CDR3 spans 15 amino acids. The CDR3 protein is CASSLGGEVVETQYF. The CDR3 DNA follows: TGCGCCAGCAGCCTTGGAGGTGAGGTGGTAGAGACCCAGTACTTC. The variable domain in full, with the rest retrieved from reference TRBV5-1 and TRBJ2-5, is KAGVTQTPRYLIKTRGQQVTLSCSPISGHRSVSWYQQTPGQGLQFLFEYFSETQRNKGNFPGRFSGRQFSNSRSEMNVSTLELGDSALYLCASSLGGEVVETQYFGPGTRLLVL.

The chain couples TRBV19 to TRBJ2-5, with 15 positions matching TRBD2. Per germline, CDR1 LNHDA and CDR2 SQIVND (reference sequence). The length of the CDR3 is 17 residues. The trim removed 5 bases at V and 2 bases at J, leaving 6 bases unmatched. The CDR3 reads CASSEGLAGGLQETQYF. Here the CDR3 DNA reads TGTGCCAGTAGTGAGGGACTAGCGGGAGGACTACAAGAGACCCAGTACTTC. Using reference TRBV19 and TRBJ2-5 for the parts outside the CDR3, the full variable domain is DGGITQSPKYLFRKEGQNVTLSCEQNLNHDAMYWYRQDPGQGLRLIYYSQIVNDFQKGDIAEGYSVSREKKESFPLTVTSAQKNPTAFYLCASSEGLAGGLQETQYFGPGTRLLVL.

The gene calls are TRBV6-1 and TRBJ2-7; 7 nucleotides line up with TRBD1. From germline, CDR1 is MNHNS and CDR2 SASEGT. The ends lost 0 bases at V and 3 bases at J; junction bases unmatched: 8. The CDR3 is 16 amino acids. The chain's CDR3 is CASSEARGRRDYEQYF. Here the CDR3 DNA reads TGTGCCAGCAGTGAAGCAAGGGGGCGCCGGGACTACGAGCAGTACTTC.

CDR3 sequence: CASSVLEAPANTDTQYF. As DNA, the CDR3 is TGTGCCAGCAGTGTCCTCGAAGCGCCCGCTAACACAGATACGCAGTATTTT. The chain carries TRBV6-1 and TRBJ2-3; D gene uncertain. The CDR3 runs to 17 residues. V was cut by 4 bases and J by 2 bases, with 19 bases left in between. The germline gives CDR1 MNHNS, CDR2 SASEGT.

The J gene is TRBJ2-6, the V gene TRBV5-1; D is uncertain. This CDR3 is built from 14 residues. Germline values: CDR1 SGHRS, CDR2 YFSETQ. V dropped 4 bases and J dropped 0 bases, with 5 bases sitting between them. CDR3 loop: CASSPRSGANVLTF. The CDR3 region has the DNA TGCGCCAGCAGCCCCCGCTCTGGGGCCAACGTCCTGACTTTC.

The rearrangement joins TRBV7-2 to TRBJ2-3, with unresolved D. CDR1 is SGHTA and CDR2 is FQGNSA in the germline V gene. V was shortened by 7 bases and J by 4 bases, with 12 bases between the two germline ends. This CDR3 spans 13 amino acids. The DNA of the CDR3 is TGTGCCAGCACCCCTTACTTGGCAGATACGCAGTATTTT. It encodes CASTPYLADTQYF.

The chain joins TRBV28 to TRBJ1-6, with D unresolved. From germline, CDR1 is MDHEN and CDR2 SYDVKM. The length of the CDR3 is 15 residues. V was clipped by 6 bases and J by 5 bases, with 14 bases between them. CDR3 bases: TGTGCCAGCAGCCCCGCCCGGGGTAATAATTCACCCCTCCACTTT. Protein: CASSPARGNNSPLHF. Combining the CDR3 with reference TRBV28 and TRBJ1-6 gives the whole variable domain DVKVTQSSRYLVKRTGEKVFLECVQDMDHENMFWYRQDPGLGLRLIYFSYDVKMKEKGDIPEGYSVSREKKERFSLILESASTNQTSMYLCASSPARGNNSPLHFGNGTRLTVT.